The 24 T cell receptor beta chains below were found in one sample sequenced in a study of CD8+ T cells in alopecia areata. Stated treatment: oral pan-JAK inhibitor, 5-10 mg twice daily. Reverse transcribed after extraction, RNA yielded cDNA as the sequencing template. Only in-frame clones appear in the TCRdb table, and some are missing; sequencing was by immunoSEQ multiplex PCR. Here the sample spans roughly 250,000 clones, about three fifths being singletons. The sample in question was CD4+ T cells sorted from blood, obtained around week 54, from a patient treated with tofacitinib. The receptors stem from a human donor with alopecia areata.

Only one count was recorded for this clone. V and J are TRBV30 and TRBJ1-2; D not certain. This CDR3 is 11 amino acids long. The V end lost 0 bases, the J end lost 6 bases, and 5 bases lay between the germline ends. Germline-derived CDR1 and CDR2 are GTSNPN and SVGIG (reference sequence). The chain's CDR3 is CAWSVLDGYTF. As DNA, the CDR3 is TGTGCCTGGAGTGTACTCGATGGCTACACCTTC.

The chain links TRBV5-4 to TRBJ2-5; 10 positions agree with TRBD2. Looked up from germline, CDR1 is SGHNT and CDR2 is YYREEE (reference sequence). V lost 4 bases, J lost 5 bases, and 8 bases stayed unmatched. The CDR3 is 15 residues long. In DNA form, the CDR3 reads TGTGCCAGCAGCCTGAGCGGGGGGGCCGGGGAGACCCAGTACTTC. Its protein is CASSLSGGAGETQYF.

This clone showed up just once. The rearrangement uses TRBV7-9 and TRBJ2-7; 7 bases agree with TRBD1. CDR1 SEHNR and CDR2 FQNEAQ come from the germline V gene (reference sequence). The J segment lost 3 bases and the V segment lost 6 bases, leaving 8 bases of the junction unmatched. The CDR3 covers 14 residues. The chain's CDR3 is CASSQGDSFYEQYF. CDR3 nucleotides: TGTGCCAGCAGTCAGGGGGACAGTTTCTACGAGCAGTACTTC.

This clone has only a few counts. V and J are TRBV29-1 and TRBJ1-4; unclear D gene. Looked up from germline, CDR1 is SQVTM and CDR2 is ANQGSEA. Trimming shortened V by 4 bases and J by 5 bases, and 14 bases separated the two germline ends. This CDR3 region has 14 residues. The CDR3 spells CSVGKGIENEKLFF. DNA of the CDR3: TGCAGCGTTGGCAAGGGAATCGAGAATGAAAAACTGTTTTTT. Full variable domain (rest looked up from reference TRBV29-1 and TRBJ1-4): SAVISQKPSRDICQRGTSLTIQCQVDSQVTMMFWYRQQPGQSLTLIATANQGSEATYESGFVIDKFPISRPNLTFSTLTVSNMSPEDSSIYLCSVGKGIENEKLFFGSGTQLSVL.

CDR3 residues: CSYDPTGGNGYTF. The CDR3 nucleotides read TGCAGCTACGACCCGACAGGGGGCAATGGCTACACCTTC. The chain joins TRBV29-1 to TRBJ1-2; 10 positions match TRBD1. There are 13 residues in the CDR3. Germline V CDR1 and CDR2: SQVTM, ANQGSEA. After removal of 8 bases from V and 6 bases from J, the junction contained 9 bases not matched to a gene.

This clone was recorded a few times. The V call is TRBV19, the J call TRBJ2-6; 8 nucleotides match TRBD1. This CDR3 is 16 amino acids long. Germline V gene data show CDR1 as LNHDA and CDR2 as SQIVND (reference sequence). V shed 5 bases, J shed 1 base, and the junction held 4 bases outside the gene matches. In DNA, the CDR3 is TGTGCCAGTAGTCCCAGACAGGGGTCTGGGGCCAACGTCCTGACTTTC. Protein product: CASSPRQGSGANVLTF. Complete variable domain (other parts from reference TRBV19 and TRBJ2-6): DGGITQSPKYLFRKEGQNVTLSCEQNLNHDAMYWYRQDPGQGLRLIYYSQIVNDFQKGDIAEGYSVSREKKESFPLTVTSAQKNPTAFYLCASSPRQGSGANVLTFGAGSRLTVL.

A note on this clone: The identical CDR3 is also encoded by other nucleotide sequences in the sample. The genes are TRBV6-5 and TRBJ1-2; D ambiguous. The ends were cut back, 0 bases at V and 4 bases at J, with 6 bases in the middle. Germline CDR1 and CDR2: MNHEY and SVGAGI. The CDR3 extends over 13 amino acids. CDR3 in amino acids: CASSYSGIYGYTF. CDR3 nucleotide sequence: TGTGCCAGCAGTTACTCCGGAATCTATGGCTACACCTTC.

This clone was observed a few times. The CDR3 sequence is CASSRGAGWGDEQFF. CDR3 sequence (DNA): TGTGCCAGCTCCAGGGGGGCAGGTTGGGGCGATGAGCAGTTCTTC. The chain is built from TRBV5-6 and TRBJ2-1; weak D call: TRBD1 (7 bases). Per the germline V gene, CDR1 is SGHDT and CDR2 is YYEEEE. There are 15 residues in the CDR3. The germline V and J ends were trimmed by 7 bases and 8 bases, with 22 bases remaining between them.

The chain carries TRBV15 and TRBJ2-3; D is unresolved. This CDR3 has 13 residues. The V and J ends lost 3 bases and 1 base respectively, with 5 bases between them. Germline CDR1 LNHNV, CDR2 YYDKDF (reference sequence). The CDR3: CATSSPRTDTQYF. DNA for the CDR3: TGTGCCACCAGCAGTCCCCGCACAGATACGCAGTATTTT.

This sequence joins TRBV10-3 and TRBJ2-2, with no clear D. V dropped 6 bases and J dropped 5 bases, with 7 bases sitting between them. The CDR3 consists of 12 residues. Germline V gene data show CDR1 as ENHRY and CDR2 as SYGVKD. In nucleotides, the CDR3 is TGTGCCATCAGACATGGGACCGGGGAGCTGTTTTTT. It codes for CAIRHGTGELFF.

As concerns this clone: This specimen includes other DNA sequences encoding the same CDR3. The rearrangement uses TRBV30 and TRBJ1-5; D is uncertain. The CDR3 is 13 residues long. The V gene's germline CDR1 is GTSNPN and CDR2 SVGIG (reference sequence). V dropped 2 bases and J dropped 1 base, with 6 bases sitting between them. The chain's CDR3 is CAWSYDSNQPQHF. The DNA of the CDR3 is TGTGCCTGGAGTTACGACAGCAATCAGCCCCAGCATTTT.

Turning to this clone: The sample has other DNA sequences that encode this CDR3 too. The J gene is TRBJ2-3, the V gene TRBV10-3; D ambiguous. The CDR3 is 12 residues long. From germline, CDR1 is ENHRY and CDR2 SYGVKD. V lost 4 bases, J lost 2 bases, and 4 bases lay in between. Here the CDR3 reads CAISGSTDTQYF. As DNA, the CDR3 is TGTGCCATCAGTGGCTCCACAGATACGCAGTATTTT.

V gene TRBV7-6 combines with J gene TRBJ2-7; no clear D gene. CDR3 length: 13 residues. The germline V gene has CDR1 SGHVS and CDR2 FNYEAQ. The V end was cut by 5 bases, the J end by 1 base, with 9 bases between. This CDR3 is CASSEGSSYEQYF. The CDR3 DNA reads as TGTGCCAGCAGCGAAGGGTCGTCCTACGAGCAGTACTTC.

This clone has only a few counts. This chain connects TRBV5-6 to TRBJ1-2, with unresolved D. V was cut by 4 bases and J by 4 bases, with 14 bases left in between. The CDR3 extends over 14 amino acids. The V gene's germline CDR1 is SGHDT and CDR2 YYEEEE. The CDR3 DNA is TGTGCCAGCAGCGCGGACCCGACCATCTATGGCTACACCTTC. The encoded protein is CASSADPTIYGYTF.

The rearrangement uses TRBV2 and TRBJ2-1; 8 positions agree with TRBD1. The CDR3 consists of 14 residues. Germline CDR1 and CDR2: SNHLY and FYNNEI. J lost 6 bases, V lost 2 bases, and 3 bases had no gene match. CDR3 residues: CASSEQGASNEQFF. CDR3 in DNA: TGTGCCAGCAGTGAACAGGGGGCATCCAATGAGCAGTTCTTC. Variable domain in full (rest from reference TRBV2 and TRBJ2-1): EPEVTQTPSHQVTQMGQEVILRCVPISNHLYFYWYRQILGQKVEFLVSFYNNEISEKSEIFDDQFSVERPDGSNFTLKIRSTKLEDSAMYFCASSEQGASNEQFFGPGTRLTVL.

CDR3 nucleotides: TGTGCCAGCAGCTCCGGGACAGCTGTTGGCACTGAAGCTTTCTTT. It encodes CASSSGTAVGTEAFF. This sequence joins TRBV11-3 and TRBJ1-1; 7 bases are a match to TRBD1. Germline assignment: CDR1 SGHNT and CDR2 YENEEA. The CDR3 length is 15 residues. The junction had 9 bases not matched to a gene; V was cut back by 4 bases and J by 4 bases.

The V and J genes are TRBV27 and TRBJ2-5; D unresolved. The V end was cut by 6 bases, the J end by 2 bases, with 4 bases between. CDR1 is MNHEY and CDR2 is SMNVEV in the germline V gene (reference sequence). The CDR3 has 11 amino acids. The CDR3 here is CASRLQETQYF. Here the CDR3 DNA reads TGTGCCAGCAGGCTGCAAGAGACCCAGTACTTC.

J is TRBJ2-7 and V is TRBV20-1; D ambiguous. The V gene lost 3 bases and the J gene lost 3 bases, with 6 bases spanning the gap. The CDR3 runs 11 residues. Looked up from germline, CDR1 is DFQATT and CDR2 is SNEGSKA (reference sequence). Written as DNA, the CDR3 is TGCAGTGCTAGTGGGGACTACGAGCAGTACTTC. It is translated as CSASGDYEQYF.

This clone has a handful of counts. The chain employs TRBV4-1 and TRBJ1-1; no reliable D call. The length of the CDR3 is 13 residues. CDR1 is MGHRA and CDR2 is YSYEKL in the germline V gene. V dropped 1 base and J dropped 6 bases, with 9 bases sitting between them. The CDR3 region has the DNA TGCGCCAGCAGCCAAGGACCGAGGGCTGAAGCTTTCTTT. This encodes CASSQGPRAEAFF.

This clone was counted a few times. This rearrangement joins TRBV6-5 to TRBJ2-3, with D maybe TRBD1 (5 bases). The V end lost 2 bases, the J end lost 2 bases, and 14 bases lay between the germline ends. Germline assignment: CDR1 MNHEY and CDR2 SVGAGI. The CDR3 sequence is 16 residues long. The CDR3, as DNA: TGTGCCAGCAGTTACGGGGCTAGTGGGTACACAGATACGCAGTATTTT. This sequence encodes CASSYGASGYTDTQYF.

This clone showed up just a few times. The chain uses TRBV25-1 and TRBJ1-2, with 7 nucleotides matching TRBD1. CDR1 and CDR2 (germline): MGHDK, SYGVNS. CDR3 size: 12 residues. The trim removed 7 bases at V and 8 bases at J, leaving 7 bases unmatched. Here the CDR3 DNA reads TGTGCCAGCACTACAGGGGCGAAGGGCTACACCTTC. It codes for CASTTGAKGYTF.

The rearrangement uses TRBV19 and TRBJ2-1, with D unclear. The CDR3 contains 13 residues. Germline V lookup: CDR1 LNHDA, CDR2 SQIVND (reference sequence). Trimming left V 5 bases short and J 0 bases short, with 5 bases between. Written as DNA, the CDR3 is TGTGCCAGTAGTCGGAGCTCCTACAATGAGCAGTTCTTC. It encodes CASSRSSYNEQFF.

This chain links TRBV7-2 with TRBJ1-5; TRBD1 is a possible D gene (5 bases). CDR1 SGHTA and CDR2 FQGNSA come from the germline V gene. V gave up 1 base and J gave up 4 bases, with 11 bases separating them. The CDR3 has 15 residues. CDR3 amino acids: CASSLGRGRNQPQHF. The CDR3 DNA sequence: TGTGCCAGCAGCTTAGGGCGGGGACGGAATCAGCCCCAGCATTTT.

This clone was found a few times. This chain links TRBV7-9 with TRBJ1-1; 9 positions match TRBD1. Trimming took 5 bases from V and 14 from J; bases not matched to a gene: 9. This CDR3 has 12 residues. Germline V gives CDR1 SEHNR, CDR2 FQNEAQ (reference sequence). This CDR3 is CASSDLGQGSFF. The CDR3 coding sequence is TGTGCCAGCAGCGACCTCGGACAGGGGTCGTTCTTT.